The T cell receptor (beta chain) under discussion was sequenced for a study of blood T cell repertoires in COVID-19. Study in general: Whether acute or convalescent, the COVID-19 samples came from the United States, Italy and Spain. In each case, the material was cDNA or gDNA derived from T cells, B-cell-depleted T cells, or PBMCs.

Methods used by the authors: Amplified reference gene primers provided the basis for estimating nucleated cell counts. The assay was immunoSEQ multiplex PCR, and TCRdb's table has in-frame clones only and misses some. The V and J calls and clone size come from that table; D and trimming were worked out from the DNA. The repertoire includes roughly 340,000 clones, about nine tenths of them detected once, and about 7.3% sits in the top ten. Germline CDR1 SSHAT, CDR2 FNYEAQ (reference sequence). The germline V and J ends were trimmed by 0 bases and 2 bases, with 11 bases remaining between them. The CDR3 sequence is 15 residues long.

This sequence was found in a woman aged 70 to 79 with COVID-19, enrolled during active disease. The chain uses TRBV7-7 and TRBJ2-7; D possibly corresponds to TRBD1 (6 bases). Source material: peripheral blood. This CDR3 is CASSLATGKAYEQYF. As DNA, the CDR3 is TGTGCCAGCAGCTTAGCAACAGGGAAGGCCTACGAGCAGTACTTC. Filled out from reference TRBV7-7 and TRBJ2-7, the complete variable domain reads GAGVSQSPRYKVTKRGQDVTLRCDPISSHATLYWYQQALGQGPEFLTYFNYEAQPDKSGLPSDRFSAERPEGSISTLTIQRTEQRDSAMYRCASSLATGKAYEQYFGPGTRLTVT.